The text below deals with one T cell receptor (beta chain). Sequenced by immunoSEQ multiplex PCR; TCRdb stores in-frame clones only, minus some. The sample has about 160,000 clones; about 90% are singletons. This specimen belongs to a study of control samples from healthy donors and cancer patients. CDR3 length equals 15 residues. V lost 2 bases and J 5 bases, leaving 15 bases between the germline ends. Per the germline V gene, CDR1 is SEHNR and CDR2 is FQNEAQ (reference sequence). The chain uses TRBV7-9 and TRBJ1-2; D possibly corresponds to TRBD1 (5 bases). The origin of this receptor is a young man in good health. The sample taken for sequencing was blood. CDR3 residues: CASSLIQAITYGYTF. CDR3 DNA: TGTGCCAGCAGCTTAATACAGGCAATCACTTATGGCTACACCTTC.